This T cell receptor (beta chain) was sequenced in a study of CD8 T cells in ankylosing spondylitis. MiXCR was run by TCRdb on the 5' RACE reads, yielding one entry per CDR3 protein. The repertoire holds about 39,000 distinct CDR3 sequences, around 3% seen once, with 2.5% to 3.5% in the top ten. Ten or more counts support this clonotype. Its target is unknown. Study-wide results and caveats: A TCR beta motif of under ten highly homologous variants seemed to mark ankylosing spondylitis blood.

This receptor was taken from a male donor with ankylosing spondylitis or in good health (not recorded which). The source material was blood, either unsorted or a sorted T cell fraction (not recorded which).

CDR3 protein: CASSFLSANNNEQFF. CDR3 DNA: TGTGCCAGCAGTTTCCTTAGCGCCAACAACAATGAGCAGTTCTTC. The V call is TRBV9, the J call TRBJ2-1, with D possibly matching TRBD2 (5 bases). Germline assignment: CDR1 SGDLS and CDR2 YYNGEE. The CDR3 consists of 15 residues. V was trimmed by 5 bases and J by 5 bases, leaving 17 bases between them.